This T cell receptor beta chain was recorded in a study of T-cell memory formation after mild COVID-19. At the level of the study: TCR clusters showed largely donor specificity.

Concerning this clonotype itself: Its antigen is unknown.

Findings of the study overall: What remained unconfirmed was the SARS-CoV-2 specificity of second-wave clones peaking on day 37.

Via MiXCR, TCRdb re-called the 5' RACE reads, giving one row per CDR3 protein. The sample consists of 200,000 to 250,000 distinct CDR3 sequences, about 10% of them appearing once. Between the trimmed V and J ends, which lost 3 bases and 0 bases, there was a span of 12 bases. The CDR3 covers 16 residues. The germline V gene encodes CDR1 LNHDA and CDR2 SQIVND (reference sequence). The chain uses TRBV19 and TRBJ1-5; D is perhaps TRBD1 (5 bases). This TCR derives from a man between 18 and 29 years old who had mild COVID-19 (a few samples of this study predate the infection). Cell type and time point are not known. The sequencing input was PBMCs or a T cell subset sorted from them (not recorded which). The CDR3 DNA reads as TGTGCCAGTAGTATGGGGTCGGGACCTAGCAATCAGCCCCAGCATTTT. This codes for CASSMGSGPSNQPQHF.